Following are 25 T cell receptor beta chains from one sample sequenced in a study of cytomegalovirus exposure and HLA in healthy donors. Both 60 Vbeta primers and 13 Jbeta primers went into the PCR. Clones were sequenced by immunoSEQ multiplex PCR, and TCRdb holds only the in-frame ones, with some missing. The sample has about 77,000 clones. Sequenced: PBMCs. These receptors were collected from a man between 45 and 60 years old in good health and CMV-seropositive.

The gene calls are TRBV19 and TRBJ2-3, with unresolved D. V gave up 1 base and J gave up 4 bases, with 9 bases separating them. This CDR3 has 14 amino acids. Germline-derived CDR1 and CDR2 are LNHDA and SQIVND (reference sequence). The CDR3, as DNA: TGTGCCAGTAGTATAGGGCAGGCCCCAGATACGCAGTATTTT. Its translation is CASSIGQAPDTQYF.

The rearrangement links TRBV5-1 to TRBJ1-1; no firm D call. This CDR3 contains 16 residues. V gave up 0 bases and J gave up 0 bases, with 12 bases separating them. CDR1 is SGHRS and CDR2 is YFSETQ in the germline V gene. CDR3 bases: TGCGCCAGCAGCTTGGTGGTTGCTCCTATGAACACTGAAGCTTTCTTT. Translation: CASSLVVAPMNTEAFF. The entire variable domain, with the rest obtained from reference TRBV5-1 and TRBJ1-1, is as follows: KAGVTQTPRYLIKTRGQQVTLSCSPISGHRSVSWYQQTPGQGLQFLFEYFSETQRNKGNFPGRFSGRQFSNSRSEMNVSTLELGDSALYLCASSLVVAPMNTEAFFGQGTRLTVV.

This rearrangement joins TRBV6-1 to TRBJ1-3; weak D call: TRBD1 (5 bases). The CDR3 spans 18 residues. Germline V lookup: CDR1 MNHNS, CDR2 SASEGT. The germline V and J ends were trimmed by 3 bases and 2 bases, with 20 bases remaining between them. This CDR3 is CASSDTLETAVPGNTIYF. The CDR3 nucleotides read TGTGCCAGCAGTGACACCCTAGAGACAGCCGTCCCTGGAAACACCATATATTTT.

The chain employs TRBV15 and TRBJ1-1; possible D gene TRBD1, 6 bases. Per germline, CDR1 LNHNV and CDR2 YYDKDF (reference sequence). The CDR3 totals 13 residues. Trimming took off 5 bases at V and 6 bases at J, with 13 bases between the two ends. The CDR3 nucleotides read TGTGCCACCAGCTCAGACAGGAGATCTGAAGCTTTCTTT. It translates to CATSSDRRSEAFF. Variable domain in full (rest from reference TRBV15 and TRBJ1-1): DAMVIQNPRYQVTQFGKPVTLSCSQTLNHNVMYWYQQKSSQAPKLLFHYYDKDFNNEADTPDNFQSRRPNTSFCFLDIRSPGLGDTAMYLCATSSDRRSEAFFGQGTRLTVV.

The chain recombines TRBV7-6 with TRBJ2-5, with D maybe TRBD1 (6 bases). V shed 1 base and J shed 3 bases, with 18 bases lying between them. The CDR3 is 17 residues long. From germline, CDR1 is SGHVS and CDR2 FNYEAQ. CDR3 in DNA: TGTGCCAGCAGCTTAGTGATCGTTCCTGGACAGAAAGAGACCCAGTACTTC. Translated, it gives CASSLVIVPGQKETQYF.

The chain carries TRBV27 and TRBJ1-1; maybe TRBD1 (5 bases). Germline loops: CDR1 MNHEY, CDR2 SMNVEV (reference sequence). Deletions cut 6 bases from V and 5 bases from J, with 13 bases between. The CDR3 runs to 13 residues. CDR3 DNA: TGTGCCAGCAGCCCCGGGGGGGGAACTGAAGCTTTCTTT. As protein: CASSPGGGTEAFF.

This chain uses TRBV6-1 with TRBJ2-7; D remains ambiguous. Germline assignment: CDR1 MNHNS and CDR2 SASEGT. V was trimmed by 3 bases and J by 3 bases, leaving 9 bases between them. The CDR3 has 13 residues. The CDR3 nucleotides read TGTGCCAGCAGTGAGGCAGGCATCTACGAGCAGTACGTC. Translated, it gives CASSEAGIYEQYV.

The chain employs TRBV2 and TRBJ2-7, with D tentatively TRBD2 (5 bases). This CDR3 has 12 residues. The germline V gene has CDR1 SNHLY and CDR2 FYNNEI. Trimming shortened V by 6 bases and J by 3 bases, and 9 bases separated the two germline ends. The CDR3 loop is CASRGSDYEQYV. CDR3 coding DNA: TGTGCCAGCAGGGGGAGTGACTACGAGCAGTACGTC.

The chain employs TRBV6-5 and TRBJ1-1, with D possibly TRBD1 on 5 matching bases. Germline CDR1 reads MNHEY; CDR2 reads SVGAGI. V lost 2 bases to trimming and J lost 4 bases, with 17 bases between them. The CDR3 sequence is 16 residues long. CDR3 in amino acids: CASSYGPHRFGTEAFF. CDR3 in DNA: TGTGCCAGCAGTTACGGACCCCACAGGTTTGGCACTGAAGCTTTCTTT.

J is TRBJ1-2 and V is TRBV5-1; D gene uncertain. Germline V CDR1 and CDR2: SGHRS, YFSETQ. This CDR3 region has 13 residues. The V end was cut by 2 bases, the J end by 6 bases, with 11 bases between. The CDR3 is CASSLEEEDGYTF. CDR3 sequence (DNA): TGCGCCAGCAGCTTAGAGGAGGAGGATGGCTACACCTTC.

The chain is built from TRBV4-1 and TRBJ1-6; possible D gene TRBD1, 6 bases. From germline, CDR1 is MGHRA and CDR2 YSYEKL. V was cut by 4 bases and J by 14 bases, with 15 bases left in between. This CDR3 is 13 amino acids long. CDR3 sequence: CASSPNREIALHF. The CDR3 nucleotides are TGCGCCAGCAGCCCAAACAGGGAAATAGCCCTCCACTTT.

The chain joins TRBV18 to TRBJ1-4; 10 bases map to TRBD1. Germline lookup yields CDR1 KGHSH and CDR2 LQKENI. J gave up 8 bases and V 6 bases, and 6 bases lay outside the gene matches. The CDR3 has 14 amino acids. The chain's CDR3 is CASSTDRGHEKLFF. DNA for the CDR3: TGTGCCAGCTCTACCGACAGGGGGCACGAAAAACTGTTTTTT.

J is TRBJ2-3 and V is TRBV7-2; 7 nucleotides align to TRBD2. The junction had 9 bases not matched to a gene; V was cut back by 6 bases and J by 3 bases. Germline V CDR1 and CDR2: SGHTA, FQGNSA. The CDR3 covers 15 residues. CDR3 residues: CASSPSGERTDTQYF. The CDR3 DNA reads TGTGCCAGCAGTCCCAGCGGGGAACGGACAGATACGCAGTATTTT.

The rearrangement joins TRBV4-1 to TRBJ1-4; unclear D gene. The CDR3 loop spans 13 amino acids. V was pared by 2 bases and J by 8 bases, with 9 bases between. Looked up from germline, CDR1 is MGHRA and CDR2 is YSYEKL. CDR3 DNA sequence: TGCGCCAGCAGCCAAAATCAGGTCGAAAAACTGTTTTTT. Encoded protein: CASSQNQVEKLFF.

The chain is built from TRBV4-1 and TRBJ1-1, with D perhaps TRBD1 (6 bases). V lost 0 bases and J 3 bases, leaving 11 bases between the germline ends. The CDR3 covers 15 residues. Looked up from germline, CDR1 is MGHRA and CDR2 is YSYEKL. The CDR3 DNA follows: TGCGCCAGCAGCCAAGACTTGGACAGTTACACTGAAGCTTTCTTT. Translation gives CASSQDLDSYTEAFF.

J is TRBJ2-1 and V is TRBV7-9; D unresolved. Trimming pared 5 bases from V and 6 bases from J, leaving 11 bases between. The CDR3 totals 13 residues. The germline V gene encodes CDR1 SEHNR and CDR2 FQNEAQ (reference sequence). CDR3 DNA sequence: TGTGCCAGCAGCCCCGGGTTGGGCAATGAGCAGTTCTTC. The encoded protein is CASSPGLGNEQFF.

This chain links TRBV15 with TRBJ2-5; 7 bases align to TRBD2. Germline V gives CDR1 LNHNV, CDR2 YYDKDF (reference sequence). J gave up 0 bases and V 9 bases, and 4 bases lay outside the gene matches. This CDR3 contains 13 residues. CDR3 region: CATTGGYQETQYF. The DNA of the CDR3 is TGTGCCACGACCGGGGGGTACCAAGAGACCCAGTACTTC.

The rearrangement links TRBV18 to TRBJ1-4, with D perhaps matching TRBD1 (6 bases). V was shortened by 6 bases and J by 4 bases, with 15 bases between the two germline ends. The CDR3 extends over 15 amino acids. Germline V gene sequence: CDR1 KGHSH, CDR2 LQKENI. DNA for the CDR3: TGTGCCAGCTCGTGGACAGAGGGAGTTAATGAAAAACTGTTTTTT. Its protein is CASSWTEGVNEKLFF.

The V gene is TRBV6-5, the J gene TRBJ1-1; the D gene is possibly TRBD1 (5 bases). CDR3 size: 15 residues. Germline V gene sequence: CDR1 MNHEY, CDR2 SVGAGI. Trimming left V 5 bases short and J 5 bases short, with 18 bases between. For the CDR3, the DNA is TGTGCCAGCAGTCCCCCGCGGGGGGGAGCGACTGAAGCTTTCTTT. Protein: CASSPPRGGATEAFF.

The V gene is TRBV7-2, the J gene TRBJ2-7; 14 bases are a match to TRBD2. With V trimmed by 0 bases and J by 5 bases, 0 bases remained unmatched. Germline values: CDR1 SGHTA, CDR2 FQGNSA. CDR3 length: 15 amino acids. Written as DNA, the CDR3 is TGTGCCAGCAGCTTAGCGACTAGCGGGAGGGACGAGCAGTACTTC. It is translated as CASSLATSGRDEQYF.

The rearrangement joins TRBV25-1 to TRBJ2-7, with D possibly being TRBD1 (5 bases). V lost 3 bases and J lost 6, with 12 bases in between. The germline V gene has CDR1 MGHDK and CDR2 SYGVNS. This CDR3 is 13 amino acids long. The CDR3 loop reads CASSDRQIGEQYF. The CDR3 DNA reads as TGTGCCAGCAGTGACAGACAGATTGGCGAGCAGTACTTC.

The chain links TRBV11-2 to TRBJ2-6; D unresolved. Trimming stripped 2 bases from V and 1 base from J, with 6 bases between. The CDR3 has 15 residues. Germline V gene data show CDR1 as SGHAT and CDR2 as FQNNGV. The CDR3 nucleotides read TGTGCCAGCAGCTTACTCGCGTCTGGGGCCAACGTCCTGACTTTC. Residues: CASSLLASGANVLTF.

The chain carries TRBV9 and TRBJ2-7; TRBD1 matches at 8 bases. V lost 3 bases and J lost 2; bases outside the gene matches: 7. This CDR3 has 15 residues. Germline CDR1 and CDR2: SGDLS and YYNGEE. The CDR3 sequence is CASSDRGKSAYEQYF. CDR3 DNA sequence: TGTGCCAGCAGCGACAGGGGGAAATCAGCCTACGAGCAGTACTTC. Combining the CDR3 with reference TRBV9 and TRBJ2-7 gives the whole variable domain DSGVTQTPKHLITATGQRVTLRCSPRSGDLSVYWYQQSLDQGLQFLIQYYNGEERAKGNILERFSAQQFPDLHSELNLSSLELGDSALYFCASSDRGKSAYEQYFGPGTRLTVT.

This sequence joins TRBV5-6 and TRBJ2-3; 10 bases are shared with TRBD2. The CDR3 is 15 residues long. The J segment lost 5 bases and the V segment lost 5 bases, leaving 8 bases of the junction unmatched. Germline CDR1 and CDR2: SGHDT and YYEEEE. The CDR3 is CASREERGGVDTQYF. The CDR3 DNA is TGTGCCAGCAGGGAGGAGCGGGGGGGCGTAGATACGCAGTATTTT.

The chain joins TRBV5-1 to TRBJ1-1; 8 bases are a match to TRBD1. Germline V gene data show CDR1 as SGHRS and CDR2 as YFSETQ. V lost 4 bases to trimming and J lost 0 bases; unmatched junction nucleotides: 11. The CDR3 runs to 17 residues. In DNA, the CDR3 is TGCGCCAGCAGCCTGACCGGGACAGGACTCATGAACACTGAAGCTTTCTTT. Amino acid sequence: CASSLTGTGLMNTEAFF.